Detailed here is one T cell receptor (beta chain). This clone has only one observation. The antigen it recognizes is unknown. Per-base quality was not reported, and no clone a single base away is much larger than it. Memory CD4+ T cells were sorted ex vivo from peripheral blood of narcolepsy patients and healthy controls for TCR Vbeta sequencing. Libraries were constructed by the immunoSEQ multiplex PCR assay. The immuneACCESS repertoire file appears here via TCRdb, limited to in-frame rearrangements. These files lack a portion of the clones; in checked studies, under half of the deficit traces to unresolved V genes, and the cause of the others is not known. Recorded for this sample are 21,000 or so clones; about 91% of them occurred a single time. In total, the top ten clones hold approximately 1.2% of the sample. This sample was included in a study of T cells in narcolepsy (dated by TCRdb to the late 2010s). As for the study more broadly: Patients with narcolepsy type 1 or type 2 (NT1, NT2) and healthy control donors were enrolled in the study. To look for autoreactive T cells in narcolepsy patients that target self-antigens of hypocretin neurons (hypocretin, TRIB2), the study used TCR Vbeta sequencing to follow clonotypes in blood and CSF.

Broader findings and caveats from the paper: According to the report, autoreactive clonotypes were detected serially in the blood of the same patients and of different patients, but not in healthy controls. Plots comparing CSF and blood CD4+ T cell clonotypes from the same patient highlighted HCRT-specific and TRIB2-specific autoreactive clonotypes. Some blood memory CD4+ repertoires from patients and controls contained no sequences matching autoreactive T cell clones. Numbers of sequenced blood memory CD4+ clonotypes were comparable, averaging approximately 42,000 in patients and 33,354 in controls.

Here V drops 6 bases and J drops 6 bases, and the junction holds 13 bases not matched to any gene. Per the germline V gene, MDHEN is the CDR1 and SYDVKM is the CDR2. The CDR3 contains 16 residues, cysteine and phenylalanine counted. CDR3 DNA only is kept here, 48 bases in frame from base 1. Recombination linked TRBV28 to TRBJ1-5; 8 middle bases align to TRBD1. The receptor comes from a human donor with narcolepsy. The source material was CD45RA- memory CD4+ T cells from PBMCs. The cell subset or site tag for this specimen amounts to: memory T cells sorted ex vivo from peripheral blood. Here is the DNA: TGTGCCAGCAGCACCTCCGGACAGGGACTAGGTCAGCCCCAGCATTTT. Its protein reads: CASSTSGQGLGQPQHF.